This TCR beta chain was profiled in a study of blood T cell repertoires in COVID-19. Study-wide context: Collection of acute and convalescent COVID-19 samples took place in the United States, Italy and Spain.

Germline lookup yields CDR1 LGHDT and CDR2 YNNKEL (reference sequence). Trimming took off 4 bases at V and 4 bases at J, with 16 bases between the two ends. This CDR3 has 15 residues. Per the original data handling: Estimated nucleated cell counts came from reference gene primer amplification. Clones were read by immunoSEQ multiplex PCR, and TCRdb kept only the in-frame ones, dropping some. D and trimming come from the DNA, and the V and J calls and clone size come from that table. The sample contains 150,000 to 170,000 clones, 76% of which appear only once. Sequencing was performed on peripheral blood. This TCR was sampled from a woman at least 80 years old with acute or convalescent COVID-19. The chain couples TRBV3-1 (or the pseudogene TRBV3-2) to TRBJ2-5; D uncertain. The CDR3 sequence is CASSPPRYSGETQYF. The CDR3 DNA reads TGTGCCAGCAGCCCCCCCCGATATTCCGGAGAGACCCAGTACTTC.